The 18 T cell receptor beta chains in this list originate from one sample, sequenced in a study of shared T cell receptors in the human thymus (dated by TCRdb to the early 2020s). Library method: the immunoSEQ multiplex PCR assay. TCRdb's version of the immuneACCESS table is confined to in-frame rearrangements and falls short of the full clone set. An unresolved V gene accounts for under half of the shortfall where checked; the remainder is of unknown origin. This sample gives hundreds of thousands of clones in total; around 87% of them show up just once. The top ten clones comprise approximately 0.0097% of the sample. This sample was also put to use in a study of human thymus T cells.

Sequences were obtained from thymocytes. All receptors derive from a boy in the first two years of life with a congenital heart defect. Donor details come from another sample of the same person, matched by shared clones.

The chain joins TRBV7-9 to TRBJ1-6, with D hard to call. With 6 bases removed from V and 1 base from J, the gap between germline ends came to 10 bases. CDR3 length equals 15 residues. The V gene's germline CDR1 is SEHNR and CDR2 FQNEAQ (reference sequence). Here the CDR3 reads CASRSGSSYNSPLHF. CDR3 DNA sequence: TGTGCCAGCAGGTCGGGTAGTTCCTATAATTCACCCCTCCACTTT.

This clone has just one count. In DNA form, the CDR3 reads TGTGCCAGCAGCTTACTCTGGCTAGGCGGGATGTACGAGCAGTACTTC. Residues: CASSLLWLGGMYEQYF. This chain links TRBV7-9 with TRBJ2-7, with a tentative D call TRBD2 (6 bases). This CDR3 contains 16 residues. V gave up 2 bases and J gave up 4 bases, with 18 bases separating them. The germline V gene encodes CDR1 SEHNR and CDR2 FQNEAQ (reference sequence).

This chain uses TRBV25-1 with TRBJ2-2; TRBD2 matches 8 bases. Unmatched junction bases numbered 5, after V lost 1 base and J lost 4 bases. CDR3 length equals 16 residues. CDR1 and CDR2 from the germline V gene are MGHDK and SYGVNS. The CDR3 DNA reads TGTGCCAGCAGTGAATTGGGCGGGAGGTTCACCGGGGAGCTGTTTTTT. As protein: CASSELGGRFTGELFF.

This chain links TRBV7-8 with TRBJ1-6, with a tentative D call TRBD1 (5 bases). The V and J ends lost 1 base and 9 bases respectively, with 13 bases between them. The germline V gene has CDR1 SGHVS and CDR2 FQNEAQ. The CDR3 loop spans 15 amino acids. The CDR3 sequence: CASSLGCRARSPLHF. The CDR3 DNA reads as TGTGCCAGCAGCTTAGGGTGCAGGGCGCGTTCACCCCTCCACTTT.

CDR3 in DNA: TGTGCCAGCAGTGAAAAGGGGAGGTACGAGCAGTACTTC. Residues: CASSEKGRYEQYF. The chain is built from TRBV28 and TRBJ2-7; maybe TRBD2 (6 bases). Germline-derived CDR1 and CDR2 are MDHEN and SYDVKM. This CDR3 is 13 amino acids long. The germline V and J ends were trimmed by 5 bases and 4 bases, with 12 bases remaining between them.

The V gene is TRBV7-9, the J gene TRBJ2-5; no clear D. V shed 5 bases and J shed 1 base, with 8 bases lying between them. Germline CDR1 SEHNR, CDR2 FQNEAQ (reference sequence). The CDR3 runs 13 residues. CDR3 sequence reads: CASSPLSQETQYF. The CDR3 DNA sequence: TGTGCCAGCAGCCCCCTCTCCCAAGAGACCCAGTACTTC.

The V call is TRBV4-1, the J call TRBJ2-3; perhaps TRBD2 as D (6 bases). This CDR3 region has 20 residues. Deletions cut 0 bases from V and 0 bases from J, with 22 bases between. The germline gives CDR1 MGHRA, CDR2 YSYEKL. The CDR3, as DNA: TGCGCCAGCAGCCAAGAAGTATGGGGGGTCGCGGGCGAGAGCACAGATACGCAGTATTTT. Its translation: CASSQEVWGVAGESTDTQYF.

V gene TRBV7-8 combines with J gene TRBJ2-3; TRBD2 aligns across 8 bases. V shed 10 bases, J shed 4 bases, and the junction held 10 bases outside the gene matches. The CDR3 runs to 14 residues. Germline lookup yields CDR1 SGHVS and CDR2 FQNEAQ. CDR3 sequence: CATNGREDPDTQYF. CDR3 in DNA: TGTGCCACAAATGGGCGGGAGGATCCAGATACGCAGTATTTT.

The chain carries TRBV7-9 and TRBJ2-7; 8 nucleotides line up with TRBD1. V gave up 1 base and J gave up 6 bases; unmatched junction bases: 5. Germline CDR1 reads SEHNR; CDR2 reads FQNEAQ (reference sequence). CDR3 size: 14 residues. The CDR3 coding sequence is TGTGCCAGCAGCTTAGTCGACAGGGGCTCCGAGCAGTACTTC. It specifies CASSLVDRGSEQYF.

V usage is TRBV4-3 and J usage is TRBJ1-2; no firm D call. The CDR3 has 13 amino acids. Germline lookup yields CDR1 LGHNA and CDR2 YSLEER. The V gene lost 0 bases and the J gene lost 7 bases, with 9 bases spanning the gap. The CDR3: CASSQERGSGYTF. The CDR3 region has the DNA TGCGCCAGCAGCCAAGAGCGGGGATCTGGCTACACCTTC.

The chain is built from TRBV5-1 and TRBJ2-7, with 8 nucleotides matching TRBD2. Germline V gives CDR1 SGHRS, CDR2 YFSETQ. V lost 2 bases, J lost 6 bases, and 7 bases stayed unmatched. The CDR3 sequence is 14 residues long. CDR3 residues: CASSLTGGPGEQYF. The CDR3 nucleotides read TGCGCCAGCAGCTTAACGGGAGGGCCAGGCGAGCAGTACTTC. Combining the CDR3 with reference TRBV5-1 and TRBJ2-7 gives the whole variable domain KAGVTQTPRYLIKTRGQQVTLSCSPISGHRSVSWYQQTPGQGLQFLFEYFSETQRNKGNFPGRFSGRQFSNSRSEMNVSTLELGDSALYLCASSLTGGPGEQYFGPGTRLTVT.

The J gene is TRBJ2-6, the V gene TRBV1; the table's D call, TRBD1, has no DNA check behind it. TRBV1 corresponds to a pseudogene. The CDR3 contains 16 residues. In nucleotides, the CDR3 is TGCACCAGCAGCCAAGATGACACCCCCGGGGCCAACGTCCTGACTTTC. The encoded protein is CTSSQDDTPGANVLTF.

The genes are TRBV4-2 and TRBJ1-6; 9 bases agree with TRBD1. Per germline, CDR1 LGHNA and CDR2 YNFKEQ. The J segment lost 4 bases and the V segment lost 0 bases, leaving 10 bases of the junction unmatched. The CDR3 length is 19 residues. The CDR3 sequence is CASSQDYGDRAAYNSPLHF. The CDR3 DNA reads as TGTGCCAGCAGCCAAGACTACGGGGACAGGGCGGCGTATAATTCACCCCTCCACTTT.

V and J are TRBV2 and TRBJ2-7; D perhaps matches TRBD2 (6 bases). CDR3 size: 12 residues. V was pared by 8 bases and J by 2 bases, with 10 bases between. CDR1 and CDR2 (germline): SNHLY, FYNNEI. The CDR3 bases are TGTGCCAGCGGAGGGGACCCCTACGAGCAGTACTTC. This gives the protein CASGGDPYEQYF.

V is TRBV5-1 and J is TRBJ1-5; no firm D call. Germline CDR1 and CDR2: SGHRS and YFSETQ. The CDR3 totals 16 residues. With 4 bases removed from V and 0 bases from J, the gap between germline ends came to 14 bases. CDR3 bases: TGCGCCAGCAGCCACAAGAGACTTTATAGCAATCAGCCCCAGCATTTT. It is translated as CASSHKRLYSNQPQHF.

With regard to this clone: Because the CDR3 is missing its conserved closing phenylalanine or tryptophan, this is likely a read error. No DNA is shown, since the ends of the CDR3 on it are uncertain; the CDR3 is the one TCRdb lists. The chain joins TRBV19 to TRBJ1-2; TRBD1, the table's D call, lacks a check against the DNA. CDR1 LNHDA and CDR2 SQIVND come from the germline V gene (reference sequence). A total of 10 residues make up the CDR3, ends included. The CDR3 spells CASSLTGKLE.

This clone occurred once. The CDR3 spells CASSLVHRDKSYNEQFF. The CDR3 DNA reads as TGTGCCAGCAGCTTGGTCCACCGGGACAAATCCTACAATGAGCAGTTCTTC. The chain couples TRBV11-2 to TRBJ2-1; TRBD1 is a possible D gene (6 bases). Per germline, CDR1 SGHAT and CDR2 FQNNGV. Between the trimmed V and J ends, which lost 3 bases and 1 base, there was a span of 16 bases. The CDR3 extends over 17 amino acids.

This clone was seen only once. This sequence joins TRBV11-2 and TRBJ2-7; 9 positions agree with TRBD2. The ends lost 2 bases at V and 5 bases at J; junction bases unmatched: 7. There are 15 residues in the CDR3. Germline-derived CDR1 and CDR2 are SGHAT and FQNNGV. This chain's CDR3 is CASSLSSGNTNEQYF. As DNA, the CDR3 is TGTGCCAGCAGCTTATCTAGCGGGAACACGAACGAGCAGTACTTC.